Presented here are 21 T cell receptor beta chains from one specimen sequenced in a study of blood T cell repertoires in COVID-19. Assay used: immunoSEQ multiplex PCR; TCRdb lists only in-frame clones, some missing. The sample has roughly 180,000 clones, approximately 82% seen once. The sample consisted of PBMCs or T cells enriched from blood (not recorded which). These receptors originate from a woman aged 45-59 years who had recovered from COVID-19.

The rearrangement joins TRBV2 to TRBJ2-5; 16 nucleotides match TRBD2. After removal of 8 bases from V and 2 bases from J, the junction contained 5 bases not matched to a gene. Germline V gives CDR1 SNHLY, CDR2 FYNNEI. The CDR3 has 16 amino acids. In DNA, the CDR3 is TGTGCCAGCGGAGGGACTAGCGGGGGGGCACAAGAGACCCAGTACTTC. It codes for CASGGTSGGAQETQYF.

This clone was counted between two and nine times. V gene TRBV29-1 combines with J gene TRBJ2-1, with 9 bases lining up with TRBD2. The germline V gene has CDR1 SQVTM and CDR2 ANQGSEA. With 7 bases clipped from V and 10 bases from J, the junction kept 11 bases outside the gene matches. The CDR3 is made up of 13 amino acids. The CDR3 loop is CSAEAGGPREQFF. CDR3 DNA: TGCAGCGCGGAGGCGGGAGGGCCGCGGGAGCAGTTCTTC.

The table lists this clone with a count of one. The chain carries TRBV5-1 and TRBJ1-1, with 7 nucleotides matching TRBD1. This CDR3 comprises 12 residues. Germline V lookup: CDR1 SGHRS, CDR2 YFSETQ. V shed 0 bases and J 7 bases; nucleotides not matched to a gene: 0. CDR3 amino acids: CASSLGDSEAFF. The CDR3 DNA follows: TGCGCCAGCAGCTTGGGGGACAGTGAAGCTTTCTTT.

The table lists this clone with a count of one. The chain employs TRBV18 and TRBJ1-1; 9 bases align to TRBD1. The ends lost 3 bases at V and 3 bases at J; junction bases unmatched: 5. There are 15 residues in the CDR3. CDR1 and CDR2 from the germline V gene are KGHSH and LQKENI. CDR3 residues: CASSPGQGRYTEAFF. The CDR3 DNA follows: TGTGCCAGCTCACCCGGACAGGGGAGGTACACTGAAGCTTTCTTT.

In this sample, this clone turned up once. The rearrangement joins TRBV5-5 to TRBJ2-7; TRBD1 matches at 8 bases. Losses at the gene ends were 4 bases for V and 5 bases for J; bases not matched to a gene: 5. This CDR3 contains 13 residues. Germline V gives CDR1 SGHKS, CDR2 YYEKEE (reference sequence). The DNA for the CDR3 is TGTGCCAGCAGCACTCGGACAGGGCACGAGCAGTACGTC. Translating gives CASSTRTGHEQYV.

The chain carries TRBV30 and TRBJ1-5, with a weak D call TRBD1 (5 bases). Germline CDR1 is GTSNPN and CDR2 is SVGIG (reference sequence). The CDR3 runs 15 residues. Trimming removed 0 bases at V and 8 bases at J, with 17 bases between. The CDR3 reads CAWSVTGTAGEPQHF. CDR3 sequence (DNA): TGTGCCTGGAGTGTTACCGGGACGGCGGGAGAGCCCCAGCATTTT.

The chain carries TRBV6-5 and TRBJ1-5; TRBD1 matches at 7 bases. The CDR3 is 13 amino acids. V lost 5 bases to trimming and J lost 8 bases; unmatched junction nucleotides: 6. Germline CDR1 MNHEY, CDR2 SVGAGI. For the CDR3, the DNA is TGTGCCAGCAGTAGCCCCCAGGGGGAGCCCCAGCATTTT. Protein: CASSSPQGEPQHF.

The V call is TRBV28, the J call TRBJ2-1; 9 bases map to TRBD2. With 3 bases clipped from V and 6 bases from J, the junction kept 9 bases outside the gene matches. Germline loops: CDR1 MDHEN, CDR2 SYDVKM. CDR3 length: 16 residues. The CDR3 sequence: CASSFIRREGPNEQFF. Written as DNA, the CDR3 is TGTGCCAGCAGTTTTATCCGGCGGGAGGGCCCCAATGAGCAGTTCTTC.

The J gene is TRBJ1-2, the V gene TRBV6-5; the D is unclear. Germline V gene lookup returns CDR1 MNHEY and CDR2 SVGAGI. The CDR3 length is 12 residues. V dropped 0 bases and J dropped 8 bases, with 7 bases sitting between them. CDR3 in amino acids: CASSYSGEGYTF. The DNA of the CDR3 is TGTGCCAGCAGTTACTCGGGAGAAGGCTACACCTTC.

This rearrangement joins TRBV12-5 to TRBJ1-1; D not certain. Germline assignment: CDR1 LGHNT and CDR2 FRNRAP. CDR3 size: 14 residues. The V end lost 4 bases, the J end lost 3 bases, and 12 bases lay between the germline ends. CDR3 coding DNA: TGTGCTAGTGGTTCCATCCAGAAAGACACTGAAGCTTTCTTT. Protein product: CASGSIQKDTEAFF.

V is TRBV6-1 and J is TRBJ2-7, with 10 bases identical to TRBD1. In germline, CDR1 is MNHNS, CDR2 SASEGT. V shed 1 base and J 7 bases; nucleotides not matched to a gene: 7. CDR3 length equals 15 residues. This CDR3 is CASSEEGTGEAEQYV. CDR3 coding DNA: TGTGCCAGCAGTGAAGAGGGGACAGGGGAGGCGGAGCAGTACGTC.

The chain is built from TRBV3-1 (or the pseudogene TRBV3-2) and TRBJ1-2; D unresolved. With 5 bases removed from V and 2 bases from J, the gap between germline ends came to 9 bases. This CDR3 spans 13 amino acids. Germline V lookup: CDR1 LGHDT, CDR2 YNNKEL (reference sequence). This CDR3 is CASSYGENYGYTF. For the CDR3, the DNA is TGTGCCAGCAGCTACGGGGAAAACTATGGCTACACCTTC.

The CDR3 loop is CATTRDRVNTGELFF. The DNA for the CDR3 is TGTGCCACTACCAGGGACAGGGTAAACACCGGGGAGCTGTTTTTT. The chain joins TRBV7-9 to TRBJ2-2; 9 bases map to TRBD1. Unmatched junction bases numbered 8, after V lost 10 bases and J lost 2 bases. Germline CDR1 SEHNR, CDR2 FQNEAQ (reference sequence). The CDR3 contains 15 residues.

This clone was observed a single time. The chain carries TRBV28 and TRBJ2-7; D might be TRBD2 (7 bases). The CDR3 consists of 13 residues. Trimming shortened V by 3 bases and J by 5 bases, and 11 bases separated the two germline ends. Germline V gene sequence: CDR1 MDHEN, CDR2 SYDVKM. The CDR3 loop reads CASSLGGADEQYV. The DNA for the CDR3 is TGTGCCAGCAGTTTGGGGGGGGCGGACGAGCAGTACGTC.

A few counts support this clone. The chain carries TRBV5-5 and TRBJ2-2; 7 nucleotides line up with TRBD2. CDR3 length: 16 amino acids. After removal of 5 bases from V and 0 bases from J, the junction contained 7 bases not matched to a gene. Per germline, CDR1 SGHKS and CDR2 YYEKEE (reference sequence). This CDR3 reads CASSSSGAPNTGELFF. The CDR3, as DNA: TGTGCCAGCAGTTCAAGCGGGGCCCCGAACACCGGGGAGCTGTTTTTT. The full variable domain, rest sourced from reference TRBV5-5 and TRBJ2-2, is DAGVTQSPTHLIKTRGQQVTLRCSPISGHKSVSWYQQVLGQGPQFIFQYYEKEERGRGNFPDRFSARQFPNYSSELNVNALLLGDSALYLCASSSSGAPNTGELFFGEGSRLTVL.

This rearrangement joins TRBV28 to TRBJ1-1; D is unresolved. The ends were cut back, 8 bases at V and 5 bases at J, with 18 bases in the middle. This CDR3 contains 14 residues. Germline CDR1 MDHEN, CDR2 SYDVKM. CDR3 amino acids: CASSPLRGITEAFF. In DNA form, the CDR3 reads TGTGCCAGCTCGCCCCTTCGAGGGATAACTGAAGCTTTCTTT.

The rearrangement joins TRBV28 to TRBJ1-5; D gene uncertain. Germline CDR1 MDHEN, CDR2 SYDVKM. The V end was cut by 9 bases, the J end by 2 bases, with 20 bases between. The CDR3 is 16 residues long. CDR3 amino acids: CASVSSRGGGNQPQHF. The CDR3 DNA is TGTGCCAGTGTTTCGTCCCGTGGTGGAGGCAATCAGCCCCAGCATTTT.

The V gene is TRBV2, the J gene TRBJ1-2; unclear D gene. The V gene lost 5 bases and the J gene lost 0 bases, with 7 bases spanning the gap. This CDR3 is 13 amino acids long. From germline, CDR1 is SNHLY and CDR2 FYNNEI. The CDR3 region is CASSYTPNYGYTF. Here the CDR3 DNA reads TGTGCCAGCAGTTATACACCTAACTATGGCTACACCTTC.

This clone was counted once. The rearrangement uses TRBV5-1 and TRBJ1-4, with a weak D call TRBD1 (6 bases). The CDR3 spans 14 residues. CDR1 is SGHRS and CDR2 is YFSETQ in the germline V gene. With 3 bases removed from V and 8 bases from J, the gap between germline ends came to 14 bases. The CDR3 nucleotides read TGCGCCAGCAGCTGGGCACAGGGCACGGAAAAACTGTTTTTT. Residues: CASSWAQGTEKLFF.

This rearrangement joins TRBV7-9 to TRBJ2-7; 7 bases fit TRBD1. The CDR3 is 16 amino acids. V lost 3 bases and J lost 0; bases outside the gene matches: 8. CDR1 is SEHNR and CDR2 is FQNEAQ in the germline V gene (reference sequence). The CDR3, as DNA: TGTGCCAGCAGCTTGTTTTCGACAGGGAGCTCCTACGAGCAGTACGTC. Translating gives CASSLFSTGSSYEQYV.

The sample holds one count of this clone. This chain joins TRBV9 and TRBJ1-2, with TRBD1 as a possible D gene (5 bases). Germline CDR1 is SGDLS and CDR2 is YYNGEE. Trimming pared 3 bases from V and 8 bases from J, leaving 11 bases between. CDR3 size: 12 residues. CDR3 sequence (DNA): TGTGCCAGCAGCGGGGACTGGGCAGGCTACACCTTC. As protein: CASSGDWAGYTF.